Presented here are 21 T cell receptor beta chains from one specimen sequenced in a study of blood T cell repertoires in COVID-19. The protocol was immunoSEQ multiplex PCR, while the TCRdb copy is restricted to in-frame clones and leaves out a portion. Of 140,000 to 150,000 clones in the sample, more than 80% are singletons; the top ten hold 4.3%. The sample consisted of PBMCs or T cells enriched from blood (not recorded which). The receptors shown here come from a man aged 50-60 years who had recovered from COVID-19.

The V call is TRBV6-2 or TRBV6-3, the J call TRBJ2-1, with 9 positions matching TRBD2. This CDR3 is built from 14 residues. Looked up from germline, CDR1 is MNHEY and CDR2 is SVGEGT. Losses at the gene ends were 3 bases for V and 6 bases for J; bases not matched to a gene: 3. The CDR3 reads CASSYSGGSNEQFF. The CDR3 DNA reads TGTGCCAGCAGTTATAGCGGGGGCTCCAATGAGCAGTTCTTC.

The chain uses TRBV5-4 and TRBJ1-5; D ambiguous. V lost 0 bases and J lost 4, with 5 bases in between. This CDR3 spans 13 amino acids. The germline V gene encodes CDR1 SGHNT and CDR2 YYREEE (reference sequence). CDR3 sequence: CASSLDVNQPQHF. Written as DNA, the CDR3 is TGTGCCAGCAGCTTGGATGTAAATCAGCCCCAGCATTTT.

V usage is TRBV27 and J usage is TRBJ1-1, with 8 bases matching TRBD1. V dropped 0 bases and J dropped 4; count of bases not matched to a gene: 1. CDR3 length: 14 amino acids. The germline V gene encodes CDR1 MNHEY and CDR2 SMNVEV (reference sequence). CDR3 sequence reads: CASSLSTGGTEAFF. CDR3 in DNA: TGTGCCAGCAGTTTATCCACAGGGGGCACTGAAGCTTTCTTT.

V and J are TRBV7-3 and TRBJ2-3; 9 bases line up with TRBD1. After removal of 3 bases from V and 3 bases from J, the junction contained 1 base not matched to a gene. CDR3 size: 14 residues. Germline CDR1 and CDR2: SGHTA and FQGTGA. Here the CDR3 DNA reads TGTGCCAGCAGCTTGGACAGGGGTACAGATACGCAGTATTTT. Protein: CASSLDRGTDTQYF.

The chain has TRBV29-1 and TRBJ2-2; no clear D. This CDR3 is built from 14 residues. V shed 0 bases and J shed 2 bases, with 7 bases lying between them. Germline V gene data show CDR1 as SQVTM and CDR2 as ANQGSEA. The CDR3 region is CSVEDRLNTGELFF. In nucleotides, the CDR3 is TGCAGCGTTGAAGATCGGTTAAACACCGGGGAGCTGTTTTTT.

The rearrangement links TRBV9 to TRBJ2-1; 12 bases match TRBD2. From germline, CDR1 is SGDLS and CDR2 YYNGEE. With V trimmed by 0 bases and J by 9 bases, 4 bases remained unmatched. The CDR3 sequence is 15 residues long. The CDR3 region is CASSVDRTSGTEQFF. The CDR3 DNA reads as TGTGCCAGCAGCGTAGACCGGACTAGCGGGACTGAGCAGTTCTTC.

The genes are TRBV6-4 and TRBJ2-6, with D hard to call. CDR3 length: 15 residues. Trimming pared 2 bases from V and 0 bases from J, leaving 5 bases between. CDR1 MRHNA and CDR2 SNTAGT come from the germline V gene. The CDR3 loop is CASSDTSSGANVLTF. The CDR3 DNA is TGTGCCAGCAGTGACACAAGCTCTGGGGCCAACGTCCTGACTTTC.

V and J are TRBV5-1 and TRBJ1-3; TRBD1 aligns across 7 bases. CDR1 is SGHRS, CDR2 YFSETQ, per germline. The CDR3 is 14 residues long. The V gene end was trimmed by 0 bases and the J gene end by 4 bases; junction bases not matched to a gene: 1. DNA for the CDR3: TGCGCCAGCAGCTTGGTAGGGGGCGGAAACACCATATATTTT. As protein: CASSLVGGGNTIYF.

V is TRBV19 and J is TRBJ1-3; a weak D match, TRBD1 (5 bases). The CDR3 runs 15 residues. CDR1 LNHDA and CDR2 SQIVND come from the germline V gene (reference sequence). Deletions cut 6 bases from V and 0 bases from J, with 12 bases between. CDR3 region: CASSRQKSSGNTIYF. CDR3 nucleotide sequence: TGTGCCAGTAGCAGACAGAAAAGCTCTGGAAACACCATATATTTT.

The rearrangement joins TRBV7-9 to TRBJ2-5; 14 bases agree with TRBD2. Losses at the gene ends were 5 bases for V and 2 bases for J; bases not matched to a gene: 7. The germline CDR1 and CDR2 sequences are SEHNR and FQNEAQ (reference sequence). The CDR3 extends over 17 amino acids. The CDR3 spells CASSLGLAGGRQETQYF. The CDR3 coding sequence is TGTGCCAGCAGCCTCGGACTAGCGGGGGGAAGACAAGAGACCCAGTACTTC.

The J gene is TRBJ2-5, the V gene TRBV14, with 15 bases matching TRBD2. V shed 1 base and J 5 bases; nucleotides not matched to a gene: 2. CDR1 SGHDN and CDR2 FVKESK come from the germline V gene. This CDR3 is built from 16 residues. Here the CDR3 reads CASSQVGLAGGETQYF. DNA for the CDR3: TGTGCCAGCAGCCAAGTGGGACTAGCGGGGGGTGAGACCCAGTACTTC.

The rearrangement links TRBV18 to TRBJ2-7; 10 bases align to TRBD2. V lost 5 bases and J lost 2; bases outside the gene matches: 6. CDR1 and CDR2 from the germline V gene are KGHSH and LQKENI. The CDR3 has 15 residues. The CDR3 sequence: CASSTGLAATYEQYF. The CDR3 nucleotides are TGTGCCAGCTCAACAGGACTAGCGGCAACCTACGAGCAGTACTTC.

The chain carries TRBV28 and TRBJ2-6; 11 nucleotides align to TRBD2. CDR3 length: 20 residues. Germline lookup yields CDR1 MDHEN and CDR2 SYDVKM. Trimming at V came to 5 bases and at J to 2 bases, leaving 14 bases not matched to a gene. The CDR3 DNA reads as TGTGCCAGCAGTCCCCCAGGCGGTAGCGGGGGGGCGGCTGGGGCCAACGTCCTGACTTTC. Its translation is CASSPPGGSGGAAGANVLTF.

CDR3 nucleotide sequence: TGTGCCAGTAGTACACAGACAGGAGCTAACTATGGCTACACCTTC. Its translation is CASSTQTGANYGYTF. The V and J genes are TRBV19 and TRBJ1-2; D is perhaps TRBD1 (6 bases). V gave up 4 bases and J gave up 0 bases, with 12 bases separating them. This CDR3 is built from 15 residues. Germline values: CDR1 LNHDA, CDR2 SQIVND (reference sequence).

The chain combines TRBV28 with TRBJ1-1; perhaps TRBD1 as D (6 bases). This CDR3 spans 12 amino acids. Trimming shortened V by 11 bases and J by 0 bases, and 10 bases separated the two germline ends. Looked up from germline, CDR1 is MDHEN and CDR2 is SYDVKM. CDR3 nucleotide sequence: TGTGCCTGCGGACAGTTGAACACTGAAGCTTTCTTT. It yields the protein CACGQLNTEAFF. Filled out from reference TRBV28 and TRBJ1-1, the complete variable domain reads DVKVTQSSRYLVKRTGEKVFLECVQDMDHENMFWYRQDPGLGLRLIYFSYDVKMKEKGDIPEGYSVSREKKERFSLILESASTNQTSMYLCACGQLNTEAFFGQGTRLTVV.

The J gene is TRBJ1-5, the V gene TRBV7-2; D gene uncertain. The CDR3 contains 13 residues. Trimming shortened V by 9 bases and J by 2 bases, and 11 bases separated the two germline ends. Germline V gives CDR1 SGHTA, CDR2 FQGNSA. The CDR3 reads CASRGQGNQPQHF. The CDR3 DNA reads TGTGCCAGTCGAGGGCAGGGCAATCAGCCCCAGCATTTT.

V usage is TRBV18 and J usage is TRBJ2-5; D is perhaps TRBD2 (6 bases). CDR1 and CDR2 from the germline V gene are KGHSH and LQKENI. CDR3 length equals 15 residues. With 3 bases removed from V and 1 base from J, the gap between germline ends came to 12 bases. The CDR3 loop is CASSPLVGGQETQYF. The CDR3 nucleotides read TGTGCCAGCTCACCCCTGGTGGGGGGCCAAGAGACCCAGTACTTC.

The chain links TRBV9 to TRBJ1-2, with D tentatively TRBD1 (5 bases). V was pared by 0 bases and J by 0 bases, with 9 bases between. Germline values: CDR1 SGDLS, CDR2 YYNGEE. The CDR3 length is 15 residues. The DNA of the CDR3 is TGTGCCAGCAGCGTAGCAGGCAGGGCTAACTATGGCTACACCTTC. It codes for CASSVAGRANYGYTF. The full variable domain, completed using reference TRBV9 and TRBJ1-2, is DSGVTQTPKHLITATGQRVTLRCSPRSGDLSVYWYQQSLDQGLQFLIQYYNGEERAKGNILERFSAQQFPDLHSELNLSSLELGDSALYFCASSVAGRANYGYTFGSGTRLTVV.

This clone was observed a single time. The chain uses TRBV7-9 and TRBJ1-4; no clear D gene. The CDR3 loop spans 16 amino acids. V was shortened by 5 bases and J by 8 bases, with 21 bases between the two germline ends. Per the germline V gene, CDR1 is SEHNR and CDR2 is FQNEAQ (reference sequence). CDR3 coding DNA: TGTGCCAGCAGCAGTATACGAGGTCCCACCAGCGAAAAACTGTTTTTT. As protein: CASSSIRGPTSEKLFF.

CDR3 in DNA: TGCGCCAGCAGCCAAGGACAGGGTACGGCTGAAGCTTTCTTT. It is translated as CASSQGQGTAEAFF. The chain is built from TRBV4-1 and TRBJ1-1, with 7 bases identical to TRBD1. Trimming removed 1 base from V and 6 bases from J; junction bases left unmatched: 5. This CDR3 contains 14 residues. Germline V lookup: CDR1 MGHRA, CDR2 YSYEKL.

The chain couples TRBV28 to TRBJ1-2, with D possibly matching TRBD1 (6 bases). V was cut by 1 base and J by 5 bases, with 14 bases left in between. The CDR3 covers 15 residues. In germline, CDR1 is MDHEN, CDR2 SYDVKM. The CDR3 protein is CASSLYGGRGYGYTF. The CDR3 bases are TGTGCCAGCAGTTTATACGGGGGGCGGGGATATGGCTACACCTTC.